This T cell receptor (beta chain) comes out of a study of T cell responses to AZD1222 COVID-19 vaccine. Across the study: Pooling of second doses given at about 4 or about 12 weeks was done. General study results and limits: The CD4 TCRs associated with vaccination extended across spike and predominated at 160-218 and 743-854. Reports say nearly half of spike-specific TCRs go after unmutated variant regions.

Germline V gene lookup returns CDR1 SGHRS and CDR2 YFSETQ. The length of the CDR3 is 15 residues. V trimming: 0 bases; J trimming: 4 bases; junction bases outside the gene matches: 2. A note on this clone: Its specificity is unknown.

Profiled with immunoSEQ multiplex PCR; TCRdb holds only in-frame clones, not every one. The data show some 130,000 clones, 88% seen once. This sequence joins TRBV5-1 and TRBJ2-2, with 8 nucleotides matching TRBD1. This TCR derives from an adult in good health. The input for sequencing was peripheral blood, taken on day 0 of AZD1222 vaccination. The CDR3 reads CASSLATGATGELFF. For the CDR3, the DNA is TGCGCCAGCAGCTTGGCGACAGGGGCCACCGGGGAGCTGTTTTTT.